A single sample is the source of the 29 T cell receptor beta chains below, sequenced in a study of PD-L1 blockade in urothelial cancer. Sample time point: pretreatment peripheral blood. TCRdb keeps only in-frame clones here, not all; method: immunoSEQ multiplex PCR. The sample consists of 50,000 to 55,000 clones, around 79% of them appearing once. The source was PBMCs, collected around atezolizumab (anti-PD-L1) treatment. The source of these receptors is a man in his 70s with urothelial cancer.

This clone was recorded once. CDR3: CASSLMGAGTYEQYF. Here the CDR3 DNA reads TGTGCCAGCAGCTTAATGGGAGCGGGGACCTACGAGCAGTACTTC. The chain couples TRBV11-2 to TRBJ2-7, with TRBD2 matching over 7 bases. J lost 2 bases, V lost 2 bases, and 6 bases had no gene match. This CDR3 comprises 15 residues. The V gene's germline CDR1 is SGHAT and CDR2 FQNNGV.

The V gene is TRBV10-3, the J gene TRBJ1-1; 7 bases match TRBD1. CDR3 length: 16 amino acids. The trim removed 0 bases at V and 4 bases at J, leaving 8 bases unmatched. Per germline, CDR1 ENHRY and CDR2 SYGVKD. The DNA of the CDR3 is TGTGCCATCAGTGAGTCGGACAGGAGCGTGAGCACTGAAGCTTTCTTT. Amino acids: CAISESDRSVSTEAFF.

The count of this clone is one. V and J are TRBV27 and TRBJ1-2; D might be TRBD1 (6 bases). Germline V lookup: CDR1 MNHEY, CDR2 SMNVEV (reference sequence). The ends were cut back, 5 bases at V and 8 bases at J, with 18 bases in the middle. The CDR3 covers 14 residues. The DNA for the CDR3 is TGTGCCAGCAGTCCCCTCGGGGGGCTAGGCGGCTACACCTTC. Encoded protein: CASSPLGGLGGYTF.

V and J are TRBV7-2 and TRBJ2-2, with a possible D match to TRBD2 (6 bases). The V and J ends lost 2 bases and 4 bases respectively, with 14 bases between them. The CDR3 has 16 amino acids. CDR1 SGHTA and CDR2 FQGNSA come from the germline V gene. The CDR3 bases are TGTGCCAGCAGCTTAATGGGGCGGGGTCGCACCGGGGAGCTGTTTTTT. Protein: CASSLMGRGRTGELFF.

The chain couples TRBV5-5 to TRBJ2-7; D is perhaps TRBD1 (6 bases). The V gene lost 4 bases and the J gene lost 2 bases, with 13 bases spanning the gap. CDR1 SGHKS and CDR2 YYEKEE come from the germline V gene (reference sequence). The CDR3 extends over 14 amino acids. The CDR3, as DNA: TGTGCCAGCAGCCAAGGGGACATAACCTACGAGCAGTACTTC. Its translation: CASSQGDITYEQYF.

The chain joins TRBV18 to TRBJ2-2; D perhaps matches TRBD2 (5 bases). Trimming left V 2 bases short and J 4 bases short, with 11 bases between. The CDR3 covers 15 residues. Germline CDR1 reads KGHSH; CDR2 reads LQKENI. The CDR3 reads CASSPLRVFTGELFF. Written as DNA, the CDR3 is TGTGCCAGCTCACCATTGCGGGTATTCACCGGGGAGCTGTTTTTT.

The rearrangement links TRBV11-3 to TRBJ2-2; TRBD2 is a possible D gene (5 bases). The CDR3 has 14 amino acids. V was shortened by 1 base and J by 7 bases, with 10 bases between the two germline ends. Germline CDR1 SGHNT, CDR2 YENEEA. The CDR3 reads CASSLAQRIGELFF. CDR3 coding DNA: TGTGCCAGCAGCTTAGCGCAGCGGATCGGGGAGCTGTTTTTT.

The rearrangement uses TRBV6-1 and TRBJ1-1; D ambiguous. The germline CDR1 and CDR2 sequences are MNHNS and SASEGT. Trimming cost V 7 bases and J 0 bases, with 15 bases left between them. This CDR3 comprises 15 residues. The CDR3 bases are TGTGCCAGCATTGAGGCGGGCTTGTTGAACACTGAAGCTTTCTTT. This gives the protein CASIEAGLLNTEAFF.

This clone was seen once. V is TRBV10-3 and J is TRBJ1-1, with D possibly being TRBD1 (5 bases). Germline CDR1 reads ENHRY; CDR2 reads SYGVKD. The CDR3 is made up of 12 amino acids. Trimming shortened V by 11 bases and J by 1 base, and 11 bases separated the two germline ends. The CDR3: CASGGPNTEAFF. CDR3 nucleotide sequence: TGTGCCTCCGGGGGACCGAACACTGAAGCTTTCTTT.

This clone appeared once. This rearrangement joins TRBV6-1 to TRBJ1-1; TRBD1 might be the D (5 bases). Trimming left V 6 bases short and J 3 bases short, with 11 bases between. There are 13 residues in the CDR3. Per germline, CDR1 MNHNS and CDR2 SASEGT. The CDR3 DNA reads as TGTGCCAGCAGCGCCGGAGGGGACACTGAAGCTTTCTTT. It is translated as CASSAGGDTEAFF.

This chain connects TRBV28 to TRBJ2-1, with 8 positions matching TRBD2. The junction had 8 bases not matched to a gene; V was cut back by 6 bases and J by 10 bases. Germline CDR1 MDHEN, CDR2 SYDVKM. CDR3 length equals 13 residues. DNA for the CDR3: TGTGCCAGCAGATTAGGGACTAGTACGGAGCAGTTCTTC. Its protein is CASRLGTSTEQFF.

J is TRBJ2-3 and V is TRBV7-3; TRBD2 matches at 8 bases. V lost 5 bases, J lost 6 bases, and 10 bases stayed unmatched. This CDR3 has 15 residues. CDR1 is SGHTA and CDR2 is FQGTGA in the germline V gene. CDR3 in amino acids: CASSPGLGDVDTQYF. CDR3 DNA: TGTGCCAGCAGCCCGGGACTAGGGGACGTGGATACGCAGTATTTT.

This chain links TRBV10-3 with TRBJ2-1, with TRBD2 identical over 14 bases. CDR3 length equals 16 residues. J lost 9 bases, V lost 4 bases, and 8 bases had no gene match. Germline V gene data show CDR1 as ENHRY and CDR2 as SYGVKD. The CDR3 nucleotides are TGTGCCATCAGTGGGGGACTAGCGGGAGCATTCGGTGAGCAGTTCTTC. It encodes CAISGGLAGAFGEQFF.

J is TRBJ2-1 and V is TRBV2; TRBD1 matches 8 bases. Germline CDR1 SNHLY, CDR2 FYNNEI. The V segment lost 7 bases and the J segment 13 bases; nucleotides outside the gene matches: 9. The CDR3 loop spans 12 amino acids. CDR3 bases: TGTGCCAGCAATGTCGGCAGGGGGCCCCAGTTCTTC. Amino acid sequence: CASNVGRGPQFF.

V usage is TRBV6-1 and J usage is TRBJ1-2; 9 bases align to TRBD1. V lost 7 bases, J lost 4 bases, and 7 bases stayed unmatched. The CDR3 runs to 14 residues. CDR1 is MNHNS, CDR2 SASEGT, per germline. The CDR3 coding sequence is TGTGCCAGCAAGGGGACAGGGCGAATCTATGGCTACACCTTC. This codes for CASKGTGRIYGYTF.

The chain joins TRBV6-5 to TRBJ1-1; no firm D call. V shed 10 bases and J shed 10 bases, with 16 bases lying between them. The germline gives CDR1 MNHEY, CDR2 SVGAGI. The CDR3 contains 11 residues. The CDR3 loop reads CATGGVGSAFF. The CDR3, as DNA: TGTGCCACCGGCGGGGTTGGGTCAGCTTTCTTT.

V gene TRBV28 combines with J gene TRBJ1-5; a weak D match, TRBD1 (5 bases). The germline CDR1 and CDR2 sequences are MDHEN and SYDVKM. V was trimmed by 7 bases and J by 2 bases, leaving 12 bases between them. CDR3 length: 14 residues. CDR3 loop: CASTRDQGNQPQHF. The CDR3 region has the DNA TGTGCCAGCACGCGGGACCAGGGCAATCAGCCCCAGCATTTT.

CDR3 region: CASSLNNGQITEAFF. CDR3 nucleotide sequence: TGTGCCAGTAGTCTTAACAACGGACAGATCACTGAAGCTTTCTTT. This chain joins TRBV19 and TRBJ1-1; a weak D match, TRBD1 (6 bases). V shed 5 bases and J shed 4 bases, with 17 bases lying between them. Germline V gene lookup returns CDR1 LNHDA and CDR2 SQIVND (reference sequence). This CDR3 contains 15 residues.

This clone was detected once. The V call is TRBV13, the J call TRBJ2-1; 9 bases fit TRBD1. The CDR3 runs to 16 residues. Losses at the gene ends were 0 bases for V and 4 bases for J; bases not matched to a gene: 4. The germline gives CDR1 PRHDT, CDR2 FYEKMQ (reference sequence). CDR3 coding DNA: TGTGCCAGCAGCTTAGGCGGGACAGGGAAATACAATGAGCAGTTCTTC. Protein sequence: CASSLGGTGKYNEQFF.

V gene TRBV7-2 combines with J gene TRBJ2-7; TRBD2 aligns across 10 bases. The CDR3 runs to 15 residues. V dropped 8 bases and J dropped 2; count of bases not matched to a gene: 9. The V gene's germline CDR1 is SGHTA and CDR2 FQGNSA. The CDR3 region is CASGSGRATAYEQYF. CDR3 coding DNA: TGTGCCAGCGGGAGCGGGAGGGCCACAGCCTACGAGCAGTACTTC.

The rearrangement links TRBV7-6 to TRBJ2-1; no clear D. The length of the CDR3 is 15 residues. The germline CDR1 and CDR2 sequences are SGHVS and FNYEAQ. Trimming took off 2 bases at V and 3 bases at J, with 11 bases between the two ends. This CDR3 is CASSLNRALYNEQFF. CDR3 coding DNA: TGTGCCAGCAGCTTAAACCGTGCGCTCTACAATGAGCAGTTCTTC.

The chain recombines TRBV19 with TRBJ2-7; weak D call: TRBD2 (5 bases). V shed 6 bases and J shed 3 bases, with 15 bases lying between them. The CDR3 sequence is 14 residues long. The V gene's germline CDR1 is LNHDA and CDR2 SQIVND (reference sequence). Here the CDR3 reads CASSPAGSYYEQYF. CDR3 nucleotides: TGTGCCAGTAGCCCGGCGGGCAGCTACTACGAGCAGTACTTC.

This chain uses TRBV15 with TRBJ1-1; 9 bases agree with TRBD1. CDR1 LNHNV and CDR2 YYDKDF come from the germline V gene (reference sequence). The CDR3 spans 15 residues. With V trimmed by 0 bases and J by 6 bases, 5 bases remained unmatched. The CDR3 spells CATSRDRGQGSEAFF. The CDR3, as DNA: TGTGCCACCAGCAGAGATCGGGGACAGGGATCTGAAGCTTTCTTT.

The rearrangement links TRBV19 to TRBJ1-4; no clear D. The CDR3 extends over 16 amino acids. Trimming removed 3 bases at V and 0 bases at J, with 11 bases between. Germline V gene sequence: CDR1 LNHDA, CDR2 SQIVND (reference sequence). CDR3 loop: CASSINSNPTNEKLFF. CDR3 DNA sequence: TGTGCCAGTAGTATTAACAGCAACCCAACTAATGAAAAACTGTTTTTT.

This chain connects TRBV19 to TRBJ1-3; 7 positions match TRBD1. CDR1 is LNHDA and CDR2 is SQIVND in the germline V gene (reference sequence). V was clipped by 4 bases and J by 2 bases; unmatched bases: 5. The CDR3 is made up of 15 amino acids. CDR3 sequence: CASSTPGQPGNTIYF. In nucleotides, the CDR3 is TGTGCCAGTAGTACCCCGGGACAGCCTGGAAACACCATATATTTT.

The chain joins TRBV7-3 to TRBJ1-1; D gene unclear. CDR3 length equals 14 residues. V shed 0 bases and J shed 5 bases, with 10 bases lying between them. Germline-derived CDR1 and CDR2 are SGHTA and FQGTGA. This CDR3 is CASSLTGGRTEAFF. In nucleotides, the CDR3 is TGTGCCAGCAGCTTAACTGGAGGCAGAACTGAAGCTTTCTTT.

As concerns this clone: Compared with germline, one end of the junction differs, possibly owing to a read error. The chain is built from TRBV2 and TRBJ2-7; 12 bases line up with TRBD1. Germline CDR1 and CDR2: SNHLY and FYNNEI. The CDR3 has 15 amino acids. This CDR3 is CASSKGTGGSHEQYF. The CDR3 nucleotides read TGTGCCAGTTCGAAGGGGACAGGGGGCTCCCACGAGCAGTACTTC.

V usage is TRBV7-5 and J usage is TRBJ2-5; the listed D gene, TRBD2, was not tested against the DNA. TRBV7-5 is deemed a pseudogene. The CDR3 extends over 13 amino acids. CDR3 bases: TGTGTCAGTGTTAATGGGGGGATGGAGACCCAGTACTTC. It is translated as CVSVNGGMETQYF.

J is TRBJ2-2 and V is TRBV6-5; 9 bases match TRBD1. The germline V gene encodes CDR1 MNHEY and CDR2 SVGAGI. V lost 0 bases, J lost 3 bases, and 2 bases stayed unmatched. The CDR3 runs 16 residues. CDR3 DNA sequence: TGTGCCAGCAGTTACTCGGACAGGGGTGACACCGGGGAGCTGTTTTTT. Translation: CASSYSDRGDTGELFF.